The 20 T cell receptor beta chains in this list originate from one sample, sequenced in a study of cytomegalovirus exposure and HLA in healthy donors. A multiplex PCR was run with 60 Vbeta primers and 13 Jbeta primers. Method: immunoSEQ multiplex PCR; TCRdb's copy keeps in-frame clones and lacks some. The sample shows about 120,000 clones, 80% to 85% of them seen only once. The sequenced sample consisted of PBMCs. The receptors derive from a woman in her thirties in good health and CMV-seronegative.

CDR3 coding DNA: TGTGCCAGTAGTAACCAGGGGGGTAGAGTGAACCCCCAGCATTTT. Its protein product is CASSNQGGRVNPQHF. This sequence joins TRBV19 and TRBJ1-5, with 7 nucleotides matching TRBD1. J was trimmed by 10 bases and V by 4 bases; bases with no gene match: 13. This CDR3 has 15 amino acids. From germline, CDR1 is LNHDA and CDR2 SQIVND (reference sequence). Drawing the rest from reference TRBV19 and TRBJ1-5, the complete variable domain is DGGITQSPKYLFRKEGQNVTLSCEQNLNHDAMYWYRQDPGQGLRLIYYSQIVNDFQKGDIAEGYSVSREKKESFPLTVTSAQKNPTAFYLCASSNQGGRVNPQHFGDGTRLSIL.

This clone was detected only once. V is TRBV5-1 and J is TRBJ2-5; TRBD1 agrees at 7 bases. There are 15 residues in the CDR3. The V segment lost 3 bases and the J segment 0 bases; nucleotides outside the gene matches: 5. Germline V lookup: CDR1 SGHRS, CDR2 YFSETQ. Here the CDR3 reads CASSSGTADQETQYF. The CDR3 DNA follows: TGCGCCAGCAGCTCGGGGACAGCCGACCAAGAGACCCAGTACTTC.

The genes are TRBV7-9 and TRBJ1-5, with D hard to call. There are 18 residues in the CDR3. Germline CDR1 and CDR2: SEHNR and FQNEAQ (reference sequence). V dropped 1 base and J dropped 0 bases, with 16 bases sitting between them. The CDR3 region has the DNA TGTGCCAGCAGCTTAGGGGCAGACTATCAAAATAGCAATCAGCCCCAGCATTTT. Translating gives CASSLGADYQNSNQPQHF. The full variable domain, in which reference TRBV7-9 and TRBJ1-5 provide the parts outside the CDR3, is DTGVSQNPRHKITKRGQNVTFRCDPISEHNRLYWYRQTLGQGPEFLTYFQNEAQLEKSRLLSDRFSAERPKGSFSTLEIQRTEQGDSAMYLCASSLGADYQNSNQPQHFGDGTRLSIL.

With respect to this clone: An end of the junction differs from the germline gene, which may be a read error. Other DNA sequences in this specimen translate into the identical CDR3. This sequence joins TRBV11-3 and TRBJ2-5, with 7 bases matching TRBD1. CDR1 is SGHNT and CDR2 is YENEEA in the germline V gene. The CDR3 length is 15 residues. The CDR3 region is CASSLGDSHQETQYF. Written as DNA, the CDR3 is TGTGCCAGCAGCTTAGGGGACAGCCACCAAGAGACCCAATACTTC.

This clone has just a few counts. The genes are TRBV4-3 and TRBJ1-5, with D unclear. This CDR3 spans 13 amino acids. Trimming took off 1 base at V and 6 bases at J, with 7 bases between the two ends. The V gene's germline CDR1 is LGHNA and CDR2 YSLEER. This CDR3 is CASSQAQSQPQHF. The CDR3 DNA sequence: TGCGCCAGCAGCCAAGCGCAGTCTCAGCCCCAGCATTTT.

This clone was found a few times. At the DNA level, this CDR3 is encoded by other sequences in the same sample as well. CDR3 sequence (DNA): TGCGCCAGCAGCTTGGTGCGCAATGAGCAGTTCTTC. It codes for CASSLVRNEQFF. The V and J genes are TRBV5-1 and TRBJ2-1; D is ambiguous. Trimming pared 0 bases from V and 6 bases from J, leaving 4 bases between. The CDR3 consists of 12 residues. The germline V gene encodes CDR1 SGHRS and CDR2 YFSETQ.

A few counts support this clone. Written as DNA, the CDR3 is TGTGCCAGCAGCCGACAGGGGGTTTCCTACAATGAGCAGTTCTTC. Encoded protein: CASSRQGVSYNEQFF. V and J are TRBV7-2 and TRBJ2-1; the match to TRBD1 covers 9 bases. Per germline, CDR1 SGHTA and CDR2 FQGNSA. The CDR3 runs to 15 residues. After removal of 5 bases from V and 1 base from J, the junction contained 3 bases not matched to a gene.

The chain combines TRBV2 with TRBJ2-7; the match to TRBD1 covers 10 bases. After removal of 2 bases from V and 6 bases from J, the junction contained 4 bases not matched to a gene. In germline, CDR1 is SNHLY, CDR2 FYNNEI. There are 14 residues in the CDR3. The CDR3 sequence is CASSERGQGGEQYF. DNA for the CDR3: TGTGCCAGCAGTGAAAGAGGACAGGGGGGCGAGCAGTACTTC.

This chain joins TRBV5-1 and TRBJ2-7; 8 nucleotides align to TRBD2. This CDR3 is 15 amino acids long. Losses at the gene ends were 4 bases for V and 5 bases for J; bases not matched to a gene: 11. In germline, CDR1 is SGHRS, CDR2 YFSETQ. The CDR3 loop reads CASSQVTGGPDEQYF. The CDR3 DNA is TGCGCCAGCAGCCAAGTTACGGGAGGGCCCGACGAGCAGTACTTC. Based on the CDR3 plus reference TRBV5-1 and TRBJ2-7, the full variable domain is KAGVTQTPRYLIKTRGQQVTLSCSPISGHRSVSWYQQTPGQGLQFLFEYFSETQRNKGNFPGRFSGRQFSNSRSEMNVSTLELGDSALYLCASSQVTGGPDEQYFGPGTRLTVT.

The gene calls are TRBV6-4 and TRBJ1-5, with TRBD1 matching over 7 bases. Germline values: CDR1 MRHNA, CDR2 SNTAGT. The CDR3 is 20 amino acids. The V and J ends lost 2 bases and 0 bases, in that order; junction bases with no gene match: 16. The CDR3 loop reads CASSDGPPLLGQSSNQPQHF. The CDR3 DNA reads TGTGCCAGCAGTGACGGACCCCCATTATTGGGACAGAGTAGCAATCAGCCCCAGCATTTT.

The chain uses TRBV5-5 and TRBJ1-4; D remains unclear. This CDR3 is 14 amino acids long. With 0 bases removed from V and 7 bases from J, the gap between germline ends came to 10 bases. From germline, CDR1 is SGHKS and CDR2 YYEKEE (reference sequence). In DNA, the CDR3 is TGTGCCAGCAGCTTGGTGGGAGAGGGTGAAAAACTGTTTTTT. This sequence encodes CASSLVGEGEKLFF. The full variable domain, its missing parts supplied by reference TRBV5-5 and TRBJ1-4, is DAGVTQSPTHLIKTRGQQVTLRCSPISGHKSVSWYQQVLGQGPQFIFQYYEKEERGRGNFPDRFSARQFPNYSSELNVNALLLGDSALYLCASSLVGEGEKLFFGSGTQLSVL.

The chain has TRBV7-2 and TRBJ1-2, with TRBD1 identical over 10 bases. V lost 4 bases to trimming and J lost 5 bases; unmatched junction nucleotides: 4. The CDR3 contains 14 residues. Germline V gives CDR1 SGHTA, CDR2 FQGNSA. The CDR3 spells CASSSWDRGYGYTF. CDR3 nucleotide sequence: TGTGCCAGCAGCTCCTGGGACAGGGGTTATGGCTACACCTTC.

The chain couples TRBV28 to TRBJ1-1, with D perhaps TRBD1 (6 bases). V lost 2 bases and J lost 7, with 8 bases in between. From germline, CDR1 is MDHEN and CDR2 SYDVKM. CDR3 size: 12 residues. This CDR3 is CASSLRTDEAFF. As DNA, the CDR3 is TGTGCCAGCAGTTTACGGACAGATGAAGCTTTCTTT. Looking up the rest from reference TRBV28 and TRBJ1-1 gives the full variable domain: DVKVTQSSRYLVKRTGEKVFLECVQDMDHENMFWYRQDPGLGLRLIYFSYDVKMKEKGDIPEGYSVSREKKERFSLILESASTNQTSMYLCASSLRTDEAFFGQGTRLTVV.

This sequence joins TRBV19 and TRBJ2-2; unclear D gene. V was shortened by 2 bases and J by 4 bases, with 5 bases between the two germline ends. This CDR3 contains 13 residues. Germline loops: CDR1 LNHDA, CDR2 SQIVND (reference sequence). The CDR3, as DNA: TGTGCCAGTAGTATAATGGCCACCGGGGAGCTGTTTTTT. As protein: CASSIMATGELFF. Full variable domain (remainder filled in from reference TRBV19 and TRBJ2-2): DGGITQSPKYLFRKEGQNVTLSCEQNLNHDAMYWYRQDPGQGLRLIYYSQIVNDFQKGDIAEGYSVSREKKESFPLTVTSAQKNPTAFYLCASSIMATGELFFGEGSRLTVL.

The V gene is TRBV10-2, the J gene TRBJ1-5, with TRBD1 identical over 7 bases. CDR1 and CDR2 from the germline V gene are WSHSY and SAAADI. The CDR3 spans 14 residues. V was pared by 6 bases and J by 4 bases, with 6 bases of the junction left unmatched. The CDR3 DNA is TGCGCCAGCAGGGAGGGGGCCCTAAATCAGCCCCAGCATTTT. It yields the protein CASREGALNQPQHF.

The chain has TRBV7-6 and TRBJ1-5, with D possibly being TRBD1 (5 bases). Germline loops: CDR1 SGHVS, CDR2 FNYEAQ. CDR3 length: 16 amino acids. V was shortened by 1 base and J by 0 bases, with 10 bases between the two germline ends. The CDR3 loop is CASSLGQPNSNQPQHF. Written as DNA, the CDR3 is TGTGCCAGCAGCTTAGGACAGCCTAATAGCAATCAGCCCCAGCATTTT.

This clone was observed a single time. V and J are TRBV28 and TRBJ2-5; unclear D gene. Per germline, CDR1 MDHEN and CDR2 SYDVKM. The CDR3 has 14 amino acids. Trimming removed 4 bases from V and 4 bases from J, with 13 bases in between. CDR3 protein: CASSSFAERETQYF. CDR3 nucleotide sequence: TGTGCCAGCAGTTCTTTTGCGGAAAGAGAGACCCAGTACTTC.

V usage is TRBV7-3 and J usage is TRBJ1-6, with D hard to call. In germline, CDR1 is SGHTA, CDR2 FQGTGA. Trimming cost V 3 bases and J 8 bases, with 8 bases left between them. This CDR3 is 13 amino acids long. CDR3 region: CASSLGRDSPLHF. DNA of the CDR3: TGTGCCAGCAGCTTGGGCAGAGATTCACCCCTCCACTTT.

CDR3 nucleotide sequence: TGTGCCAGTAGTATAGAGCCAGGCGTCGGGGAGCTGTTTTTT. Protein sequence: CASSIEPGVGELFF. The chain carries TRBV19 and TRBJ2-2; no clear D. The CDR3 loop spans 14 amino acids. Trimming left V 0 bases short and J 7 bases short, with 9 bases between. The V gene's germline CDR1 is LNHDA and CDR2 SQIVND (reference sequence).

This chain connects TRBV5-5 to TRBJ1-1, with D possibly TRBD1 on 6 matching bases. Germline CDR1 and CDR2: SGHKS and YYEKEE (reference sequence). This CDR3 region has 13 residues. V lost 2 bases, J lost 5 bases, and 10 bases lay in between. CDR3 bases: TGTGCCAGCAGCTTACAGGGACAAACTGAAGCTTTCTTT. It encodes CASSLQGQTEAFF.